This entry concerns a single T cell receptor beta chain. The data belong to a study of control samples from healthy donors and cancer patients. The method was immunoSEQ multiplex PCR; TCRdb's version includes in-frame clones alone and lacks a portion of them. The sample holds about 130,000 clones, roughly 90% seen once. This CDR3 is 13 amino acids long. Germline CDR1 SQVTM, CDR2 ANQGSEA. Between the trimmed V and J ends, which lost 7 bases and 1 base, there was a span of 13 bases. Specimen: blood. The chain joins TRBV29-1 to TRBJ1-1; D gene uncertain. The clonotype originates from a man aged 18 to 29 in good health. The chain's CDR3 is CSARLGGNTEAFF. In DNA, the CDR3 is TGCAGCGCCCGTTTAGGAGGGAACACTGAAGCTTTCTTT.